This T cell receptor (beta chain) was profiled in a study of blood T cell repertoires in COVID-19. Background on the study: Material from acute and convalescent COVID-19 was sourced from the United States, Italy and Spain. Sources were T cells, B-cell-depleted T cells, or PBMCs; the material itself was cDNA or gDNA.

This clone has just one count. The CDR3 is made up of 16 amino acids. V dropped 1 base and J dropped 0 bases, with 11 bases sitting between them. Germline V CDR1 and CDR2: SGHDT, YYEEEE. In the study's own analysis: Estimation of nucleated cell counts was performed using reference gene primer amplification. Libraries were prepared by immunoSEQ multiplex PCR; TCRdb keeps only in-frame clonotypes and omits some of them. The V and J calls and clone size were taken over from that table, and D and trimming were inferred from the DNA. Of some 250,000 clones in the sample, around 90% are singletons; the top ten hold about 0.74%.

Source material: peripheral blood. The V call is TRBV5-6, the J call TRBJ1-3; D is unclear. The sequence derives from a woman in her 30s with acute or convalescent COVID-19. The CDR3 region has the DNA TGTGCCAGCAGCTTGTTCGGGAGCCACTCTGGAAACACCATATATTTT. Translated, it gives CASSLFGSHSGNTIYF.